Detailed here is one TCR beta chain. Antigen: not known. The germline gives CDR1 MGHRA, CDR2 YSYEKL. V was clipped by 2 bases and J by 7 bases; unmatched bases: 15. The CDR3 extends over 18 amino acids. The repertoire was sequenced with immunoSEQ multiplex PCR; TCRdb's copy has only in-frame clones and lacks some. The sample lists tens of thousands of clones; around nine tenths were seen once. This record comes from a study of identifying expanded T cells in peripheral blood. General study points: Clone count variance between approximately two-week samples rose with total template count.

V is TRBV4-1 and J is TRBJ2-2, with 8 bases that match TRBD2. The sequenced sample was blood. The TCR comes from a person aged 18-70 years in good health. The CDR3 loop reads CASSQYTGSGRANGELFF. CDR3 sequence (DNA): TGCGCCAGCAGCCAATATACGGGATCCGGGAGGGCCAACGGGGAGCTGTTTTTT.